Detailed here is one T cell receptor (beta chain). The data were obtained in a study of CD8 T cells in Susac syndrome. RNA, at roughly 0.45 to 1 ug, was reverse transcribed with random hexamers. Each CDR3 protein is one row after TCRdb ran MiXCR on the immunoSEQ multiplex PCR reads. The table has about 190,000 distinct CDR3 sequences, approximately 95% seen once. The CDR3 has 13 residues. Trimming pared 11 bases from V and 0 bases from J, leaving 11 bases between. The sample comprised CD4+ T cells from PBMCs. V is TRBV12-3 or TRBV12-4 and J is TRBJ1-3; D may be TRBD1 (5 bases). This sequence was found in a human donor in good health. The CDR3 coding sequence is TGTGCCCTTGGGGGATCCTCTGGAAACACCATATATTTT. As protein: CALGGSSGNTIYF.